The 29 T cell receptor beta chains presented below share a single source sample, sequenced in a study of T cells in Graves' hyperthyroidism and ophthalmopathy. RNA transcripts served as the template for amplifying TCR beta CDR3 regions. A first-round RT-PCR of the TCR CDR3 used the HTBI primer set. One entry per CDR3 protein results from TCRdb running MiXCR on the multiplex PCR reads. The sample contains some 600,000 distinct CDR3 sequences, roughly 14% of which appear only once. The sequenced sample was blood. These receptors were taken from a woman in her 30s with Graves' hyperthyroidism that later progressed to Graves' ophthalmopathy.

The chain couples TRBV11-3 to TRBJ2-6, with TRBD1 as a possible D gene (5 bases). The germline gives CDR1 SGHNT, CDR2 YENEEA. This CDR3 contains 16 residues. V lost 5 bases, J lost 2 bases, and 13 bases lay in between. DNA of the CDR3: TGTGCCAGCAGCCAACAGCTGGGGCCTGGGGCCAACGTCCTGACTTTC. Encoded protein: CASSQQLGPGANVLTF.

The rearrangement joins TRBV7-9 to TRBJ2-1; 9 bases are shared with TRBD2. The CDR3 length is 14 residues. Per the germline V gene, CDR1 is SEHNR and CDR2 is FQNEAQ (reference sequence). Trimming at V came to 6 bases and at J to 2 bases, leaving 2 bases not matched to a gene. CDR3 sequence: CASSIAGAYNEQFF. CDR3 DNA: TGTGCCAGCAGTATAGCGGGAGCCTACAATGAGCAGTTCTTC.

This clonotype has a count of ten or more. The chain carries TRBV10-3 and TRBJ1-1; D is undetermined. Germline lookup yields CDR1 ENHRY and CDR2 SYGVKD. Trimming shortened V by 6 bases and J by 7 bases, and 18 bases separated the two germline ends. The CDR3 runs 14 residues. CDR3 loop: CAIRSREDGDEAFF. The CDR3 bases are TGTGCCATCAGGTCCCGGGAGGATGGTGATGAAGCTTTCTTT.

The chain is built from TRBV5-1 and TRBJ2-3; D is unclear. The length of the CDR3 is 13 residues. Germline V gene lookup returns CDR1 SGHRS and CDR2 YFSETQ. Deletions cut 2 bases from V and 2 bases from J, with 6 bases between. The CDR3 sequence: CASSFLPTDTQYF. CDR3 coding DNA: TGCGCCAGCAGCTTTCTACCCACAGATACGCAGTATTTT.

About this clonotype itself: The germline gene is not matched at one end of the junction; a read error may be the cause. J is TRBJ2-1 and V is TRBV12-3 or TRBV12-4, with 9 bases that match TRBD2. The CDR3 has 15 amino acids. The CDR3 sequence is CTSSLRREGGNEQFF. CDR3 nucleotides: TGTACCAGCAGTTTAAGGCGGGAGGGTGGTAATGAGCAGTTCTTC.

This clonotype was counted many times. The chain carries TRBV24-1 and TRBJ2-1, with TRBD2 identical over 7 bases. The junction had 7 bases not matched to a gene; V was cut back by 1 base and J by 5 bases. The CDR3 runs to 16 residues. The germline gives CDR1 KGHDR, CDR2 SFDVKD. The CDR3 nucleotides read TGTGCCACCAGTGATTTAGGTAGCGGGCACGACAATGAGCAGTTCTTC. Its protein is CATSDLGSGHDNEQFF.

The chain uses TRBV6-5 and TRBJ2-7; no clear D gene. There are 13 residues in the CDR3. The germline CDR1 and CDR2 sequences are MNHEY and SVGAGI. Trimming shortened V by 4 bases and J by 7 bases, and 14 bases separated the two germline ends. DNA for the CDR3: TGTGCCAGCAGTTCAACCAGTACGAGGGAGCAGTACTTC. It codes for CASSSTSTREQYF.

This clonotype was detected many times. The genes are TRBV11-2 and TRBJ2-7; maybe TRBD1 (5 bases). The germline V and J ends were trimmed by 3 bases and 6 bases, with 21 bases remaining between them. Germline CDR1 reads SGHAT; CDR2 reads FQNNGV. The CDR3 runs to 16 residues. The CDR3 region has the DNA TGTGCCAGCAGCTTTTTCCCCCATACCGACAGAAGCGAGCAGTACTTC. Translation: CASSFFPHTDRSEQYF.

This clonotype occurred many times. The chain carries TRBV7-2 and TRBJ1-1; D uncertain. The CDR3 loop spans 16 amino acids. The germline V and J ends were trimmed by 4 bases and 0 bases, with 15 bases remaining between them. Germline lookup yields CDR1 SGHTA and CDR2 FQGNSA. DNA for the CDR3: TGTGCCAGCAGCTCCCTCCAACCGGAGATGAACACTGAAGCTTTCTTT. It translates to CASSSLQPEMNTEAFF. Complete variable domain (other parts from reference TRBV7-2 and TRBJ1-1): GAGVSQSPSNKVTEKGKDVELRCDPISGHTALYWYRQSLGQGLEFLIYFQGNSAPDKSGLPSDRFSAERTGGSVSTLTIQRTQQEDSAVYLCASSSLQPEMNTEAFFGQGTRLTVV.

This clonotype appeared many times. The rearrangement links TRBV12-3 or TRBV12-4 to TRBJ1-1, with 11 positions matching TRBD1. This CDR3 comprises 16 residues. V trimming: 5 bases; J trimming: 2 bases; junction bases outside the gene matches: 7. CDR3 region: CASSHIGQGANTEAFF. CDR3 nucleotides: TGTGCCAGCAGTCACATCGGACAGGGGGCAAACACTGAAGCTTTCTTT.

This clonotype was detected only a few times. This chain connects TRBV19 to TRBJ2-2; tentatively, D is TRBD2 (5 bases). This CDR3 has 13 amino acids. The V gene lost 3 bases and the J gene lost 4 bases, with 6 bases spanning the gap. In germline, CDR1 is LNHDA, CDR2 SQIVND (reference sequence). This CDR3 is CASSIGSTGELFF. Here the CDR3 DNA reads TGTGCCAGTAGTATTGGGAGCACCGGGGAGCTGTTTTTT.

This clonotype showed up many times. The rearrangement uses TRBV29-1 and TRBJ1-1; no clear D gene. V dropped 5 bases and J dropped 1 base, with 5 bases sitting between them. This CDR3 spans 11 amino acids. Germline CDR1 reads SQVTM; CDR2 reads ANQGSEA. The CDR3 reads CSVRENTEAFF. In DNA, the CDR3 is TGCAGCGTTAGGGAGAACACTGAAGCTTTCTTT.

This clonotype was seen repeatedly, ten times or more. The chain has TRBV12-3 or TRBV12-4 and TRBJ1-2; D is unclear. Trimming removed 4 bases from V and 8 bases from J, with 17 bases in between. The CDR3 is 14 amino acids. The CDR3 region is CASSSGRQAGGYTF. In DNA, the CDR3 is TGTGCCAGCAGTTCCGGACGGCAGGCGGGCGGCTACACCTTC.

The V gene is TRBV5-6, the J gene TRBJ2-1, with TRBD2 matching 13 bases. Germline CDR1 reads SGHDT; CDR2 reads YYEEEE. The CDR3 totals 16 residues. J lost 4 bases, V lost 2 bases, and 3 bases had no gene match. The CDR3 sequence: CASSFRTSGGYNEQFF. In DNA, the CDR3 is TGTGCCAGCAGCTTTAGGACTAGCGGGGGTTACAATGAGCAGTTCTTC.

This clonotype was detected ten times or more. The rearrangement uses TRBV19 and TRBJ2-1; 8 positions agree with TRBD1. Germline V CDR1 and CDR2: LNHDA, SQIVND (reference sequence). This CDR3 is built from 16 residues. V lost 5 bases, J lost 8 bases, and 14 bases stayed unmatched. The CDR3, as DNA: TGTGCCAGTAGTTTCCAGGGGGCGGTAAGGGTCGATGAGCAGTTCTTC. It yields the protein CASSFQGAVRVDEQFF.

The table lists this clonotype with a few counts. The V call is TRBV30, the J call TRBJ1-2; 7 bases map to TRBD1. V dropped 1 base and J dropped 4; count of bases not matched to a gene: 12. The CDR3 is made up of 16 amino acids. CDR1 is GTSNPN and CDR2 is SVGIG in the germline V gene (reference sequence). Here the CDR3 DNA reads TGTGCCTGGAGTGAATACAGGGGTAACGGTGGCTATGGCTACACCTTC. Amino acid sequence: CAWSEYRGNGGYGYTF.

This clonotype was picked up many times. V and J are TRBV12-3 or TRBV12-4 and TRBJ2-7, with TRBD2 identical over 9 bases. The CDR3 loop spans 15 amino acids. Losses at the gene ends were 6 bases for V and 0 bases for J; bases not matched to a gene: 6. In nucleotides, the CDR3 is TGTGCCAGCAGCCGCAGCGGGAGGTTCTCCTACGAGCAGTACTTC. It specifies CASSRSGRFSYEQYF.

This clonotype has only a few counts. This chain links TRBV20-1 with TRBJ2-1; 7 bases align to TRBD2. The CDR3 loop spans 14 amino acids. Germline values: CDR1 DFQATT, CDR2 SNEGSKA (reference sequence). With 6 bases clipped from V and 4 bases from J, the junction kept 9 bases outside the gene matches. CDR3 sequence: CSAPGLADYNEQFF. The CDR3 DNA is TGCAGTGCCCCTGGGCTAGCGGATTACAATGAGCAGTTCTTC.

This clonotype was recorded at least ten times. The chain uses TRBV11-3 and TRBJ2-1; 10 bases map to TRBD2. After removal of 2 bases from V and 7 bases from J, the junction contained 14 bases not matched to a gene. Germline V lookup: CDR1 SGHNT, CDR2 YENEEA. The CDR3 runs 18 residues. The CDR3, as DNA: TGTGCCAGCAGCTTAAGAGTACCAGCGGGAGGGGGGAGGAATGAGCAGTTCTTC. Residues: CASSLRVPAGGGRNEQFF.

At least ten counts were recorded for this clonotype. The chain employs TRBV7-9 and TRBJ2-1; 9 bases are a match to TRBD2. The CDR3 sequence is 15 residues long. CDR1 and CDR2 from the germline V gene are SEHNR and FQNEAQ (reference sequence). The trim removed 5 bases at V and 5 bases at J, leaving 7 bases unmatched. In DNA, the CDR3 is TGTGCCAGCAGCCCCCGCGGGACTAGCCACAATGAGCAGTTCTTC. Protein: CASSPRGTSHNEQFF.

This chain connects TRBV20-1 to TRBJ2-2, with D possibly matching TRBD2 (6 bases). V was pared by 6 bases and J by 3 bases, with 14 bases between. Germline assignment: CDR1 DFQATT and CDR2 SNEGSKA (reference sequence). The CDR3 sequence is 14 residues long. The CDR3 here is CSAPRASDTGELFF. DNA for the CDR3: TGCAGTGCCCCCCGGGCTAGCGACACCGGGGAGCTGTTTTTT.

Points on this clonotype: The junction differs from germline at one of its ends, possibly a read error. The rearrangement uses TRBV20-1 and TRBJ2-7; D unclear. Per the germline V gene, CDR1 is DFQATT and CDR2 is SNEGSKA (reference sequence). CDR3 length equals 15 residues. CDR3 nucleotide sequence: TGCAATGCTCCACTCCGATCGGAGTGGTCTAACGAGCAGTACTTC. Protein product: CNAPLRSEWSNEQYF.

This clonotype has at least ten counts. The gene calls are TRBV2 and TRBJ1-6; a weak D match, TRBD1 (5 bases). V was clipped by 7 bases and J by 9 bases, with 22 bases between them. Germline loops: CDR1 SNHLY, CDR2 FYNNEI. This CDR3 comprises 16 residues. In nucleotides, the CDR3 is TGTGCCAGCACCCCTGCCGGGACTCTAGCGATTTCACCCCTCCACTTT. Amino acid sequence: CASTPAGTLAISPLHF.

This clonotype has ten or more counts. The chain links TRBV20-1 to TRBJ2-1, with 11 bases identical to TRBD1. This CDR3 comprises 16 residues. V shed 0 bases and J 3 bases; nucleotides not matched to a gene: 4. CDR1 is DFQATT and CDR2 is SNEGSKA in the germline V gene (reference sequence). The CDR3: CSARERGTGGYNEQFF. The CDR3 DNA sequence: TGCAGTGCTAGAGAACGAGGGACAGGGGGCTACAATGAGCAGTTCTTC.

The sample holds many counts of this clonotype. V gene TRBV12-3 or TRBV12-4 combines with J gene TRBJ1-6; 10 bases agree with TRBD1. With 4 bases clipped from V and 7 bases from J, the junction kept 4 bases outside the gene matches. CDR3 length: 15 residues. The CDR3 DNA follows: TGTGCCAGCAGTTCAAGACAGGGGGCGAATTCACCCCTCCACTTT. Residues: CASSSRQGANSPLHF.

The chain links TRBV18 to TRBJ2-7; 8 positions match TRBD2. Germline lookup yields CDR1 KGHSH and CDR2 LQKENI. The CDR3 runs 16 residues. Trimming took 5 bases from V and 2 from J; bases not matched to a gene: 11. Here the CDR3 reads CASSFTGGEDPYEQYF. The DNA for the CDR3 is TGTGCCAGCTCATTTACGGGGGGGGAGGATCCCTACGAGCAGTACTTC. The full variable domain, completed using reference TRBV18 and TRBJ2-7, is NAGVMQNPRHLVRRRGQEARLRCSPMKGHSHVYWYRQLPEEGLKFMVYLQKENIIDESGMPKERFSAEFPKEGPSILRIQQVVRGDSAAYFCASSFTGGEDPYEQYFGPGTRLTVT.

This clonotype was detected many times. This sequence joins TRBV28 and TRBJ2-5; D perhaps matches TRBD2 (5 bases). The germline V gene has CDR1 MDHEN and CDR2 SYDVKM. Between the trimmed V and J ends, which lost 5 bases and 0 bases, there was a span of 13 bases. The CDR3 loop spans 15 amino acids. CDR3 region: CASSQRIAYQETQYF. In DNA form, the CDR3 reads TGTGCCAGCAGTCAGAGAATAGCGTACCAAGAGACCCAGTACTTC.

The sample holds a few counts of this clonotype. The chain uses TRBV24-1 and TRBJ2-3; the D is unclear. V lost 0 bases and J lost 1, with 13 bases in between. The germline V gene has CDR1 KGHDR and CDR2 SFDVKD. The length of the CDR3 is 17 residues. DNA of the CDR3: TGTGCCACCAGTGATTTGAACGGACCGCCCGGCACAGATACGCAGTATTTT. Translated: CATSDLNGPPGTDTQYF.

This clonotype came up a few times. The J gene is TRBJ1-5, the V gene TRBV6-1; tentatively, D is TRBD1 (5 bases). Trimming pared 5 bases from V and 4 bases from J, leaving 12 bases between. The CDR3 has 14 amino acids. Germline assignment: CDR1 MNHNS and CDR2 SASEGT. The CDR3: CASSSGLANQPQHF. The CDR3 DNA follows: TGTGCCAGCAGTTCGGGACTGGCGAATCAGCCCCAGCATTTT.